The 29 T cell receptor beta chains given below trace back to one sample, sequenced in a study of long-term antiretroviral therapy in people with HIV. Survey level was the resolution at which the v3.0 immunoSEQ assay ran. Only in-frame clones appear in the TCRdb table, and some are missing; sequencing was by immunoSEQ multiplex PCR. The sample includes 35,000 to 45,000 clones, approximately 85% of them seen just once. The source was unsorted PBMCs, collected 2.2 years after starting antiretroviral therapy. These TCRs come from a man in his late teens or twenties with HIV.

V usage is TRBV5-1 and J usage is TRBJ2-5; D remains ambiguous. This CDR3 comprises 15 residues. Trimming stripped 1 base from V and 1 base from J, with 11 bases between. Per the germline V gene, CDR1 is SGHRS and CDR2 is YFSETQ. The DNA of the CDR3 is TGCGCCAGCAGCTTGTACGGTTCGGGCCAAGAGACCCAGTACTTC. It codes for CASSLYGSGQETQYF.

The V call is TRBV28, the J call TRBJ2-7, with a weak D call TRBD1 (6 bases). This CDR3 contains 13 residues. V lost 7 bases and J 0 bases, leaving 10 bases between the germline ends. Germline V gene lookup returns CDR1 MDHEN and CDR2 SYDVKM. CDR3 sequence (DNA): TGTGCCAGCATGCAGGGGAGCTCCTACGAGCAGTACTTC. Protein sequence: CASMQGSSYEQYF.

The rearrangement uses TRBV7-2 and TRBJ2-7; D gene ambiguous. V gave up 1 base and J gave up 3 bases, with 10 bases separating them. Germline CDR1 SGHTA, CDR2 FQGNSA. There are 14 residues in the CDR3. The DNA for the CDR3 is TGTGCCAGCAGCTTAGGTGGGAAAGGCTACGAGCAGTACTTC. Translated: CASSLGGKGYEQYF.

The chain employs TRBV5-4 and TRBJ2-7, with TRBD1 as a possible D gene (5 bases). The V gene lost 4 bases and the J gene lost 6 bases, with 23 bases spanning the gap. Looked up from germline, CDR1 is SGHNT and CDR2 is YYREEE (reference sequence). This CDR3 is 16 amino acids long. CDR3 nucleotides: TGTGCCAGCAGCCAGGGCTCCTTAGACCAGGACGGCGAGCAGTACTTC. This gives the protein CASSQGSLDQDGEQYF.

The chain couples TRBV9 to TRBJ2-1; D is ambiguous. There are 15 residues in the CDR3. CDR1 and CDR2 (germline): SGDLS, YYNGEE. The germline V and J ends were trimmed by 1 base and 0 bases, with 8 bases remaining between them. The CDR3 DNA reads TGTGCCAGCAGCGTAAAGGGCGGCTCCTACAATGAGCAGTTCTTC. This encodes CASSVKGGSYNEQFF.

This clone was counted a single time. The J gene is TRBJ2-7, the V gene TRBV28; 7 bases fit TRBD2. Germline V CDR1 and CDR2: MDHEN, SYDVKM. CDR3 length: 13 amino acids. CDR3: CASLGGRTYEQYF. The DNA for the CDR3 is TGTGCGTCCCTGGGCGGGAGAACCTACGAGCAGTACTTC. Filled out from reference TRBV28 and TRBJ2-7, the complete variable domain reads DVKVTQSSRYLVKRTGEKVFLECVQDMDHENMFWYRQDPGLGLRLIYFSYDVKMKEKGDIPEGYSVSREKKERFSLILESASTNQTSMYLCASLGGRTYEQYFGPGTRLTVT.

This clone has just a few counts. The chain couples TRBV5-6 to TRBJ2-1; D perhaps matches TRBD2 (6 bases). Trimming took 1 base from V and 6 from J, leaving 11 bases between them. Per the germline V gene, CDR1 is SGHDT and CDR2 is YYEEEE. The CDR3 consists of 14 residues. CDR3 DNA sequence: TGTGCCAGCAGCTTGCGGATGGGAGGCAATGAGCAGTTCTTC. This gives the protein CASSLRMGGNEQFF.

The rearrangement joins TRBV5-6 to TRBJ2-6, with 11 bases matching TRBD1. The CDR3 runs 18 residues. Germline trimming cut 4 bases from V and 0 bases from J; bases unmatched to any gene: 6. Germline CDR1 is SGHDT and CDR2 is YYEEEE. CDR3 nucleotides: TGTGCCAGCAGCGCGGACAGGGGGCTGAGCTCTGGGGCCAACGTCCTGACTTTC. Translating gives CASSADRGLSSGANVLTF.

The J gene is TRBJ2-7, the V gene TRBV27; 10 nucleotides line up with TRBD1. This CDR3 comprises 14 residues. V trimming: 6 bases; J trimming: 4 bases; junction bases outside the gene matches: 6. The V gene's germline CDR1 is MNHEY and CDR2 SMNVEV (reference sequence). The CDR3 DNA reads as TGTGCCAGCAGGGCGACAGGGGGCGATTACGAGCAGTACTTC. Its translation is CASRATGGDYEQYF.

The chain carries TRBV6-5 and TRBJ2-1; 9 bases are shared with TRBD2. V lost 4 bases and J lost 7; bases outside the gene matches: 11. CDR1 is MNHEY and CDR2 is SVGAGI in the germline V gene. The CDR3 consists of 16 residues. The CDR3 DNA follows: TGTGCCAGCAGTTCCCCTTCGCGGGGGGGCCTTAATGAGCAGTTCTTC. Translated: CASSSPSRGGLNEQFF.

The chain employs TRBV5-1 and TRBJ2-5; 9 nucleotides agree with TRBD1. Germline V gene sequence: CDR1 SGHRS, CDR2 YFSETQ. The CDR3 sequence is 18 residues long. J was trimmed by 5 bases and V by 4 bases; bases with no gene match: 18. CDR3 loop: CASSGLRGNRDRVETQYF. CDR3 nucleotides: TGCGCCAGCAGCGGATTGAGGGGGAACCGGGACAGGGTTGAGACCCAGTACTTC.

This chain connects TRBV25-1 to TRBJ1-1; TRBD1 matches at 8 bases. The J segment lost 4 bases and the V segment lost 4 bases, leaving 5 bases of the junction unmatched. The CDR3 is made up of 14 amino acids. CDR1 and CDR2 (germline): MGHDK, SYGVNS. The CDR3, as DNA: TGTGCCAGCAGTGGGTGGGACAGGTCCACTGAAGCTTTCTTT. This sequence encodes CASSGWDRSTEAFF.

The chain has TRBV28 and TRBJ2-7, with TRBD2 matching 8 bases. Germline assignment: CDR1 MDHEN and CDR2 SYDVKM. V was clipped by 6 bases and J by 5 bases; unmatched bases: 15. This CDR3 spans 16 amino acids. For the CDR3, the DNA is TGTGCCAGCAGATACACCAGTGCGGGAGGAGTCAACGAGCAGTACTTC. This translates into CASRYTSAGGVNEQYF.

The chain recombines TRBV2 with TRBJ2-1; 8 nucleotides agree with TRBD2. Per germline, CDR1 SNHLY and CDR2 FYNNEI. Trimming at V came to 4 bases and at J to 5 bases, leaving 7 bases not matched to a gene. The CDR3 has 15 residues. In DNA, the CDR3 is TGTGCCAGCAGTGTGAGGCGGGGGGCGGACAATGAGCAGTTCTTC. This translates into CASSVRRGADNEQFF.

This chain connects TRBV5-6 to TRBJ2-7; TRBD2 matches 9 bases. There are 15 residues in the CDR3. Germline lookup yields CDR1 SGHDT and CDR2 YYEEEE. J gave up 3 bases and V 4 bases, and 8 bases lay outside the gene matches. CDR3 nucleotides: TGTGCCAGCAGCCATCCTAGCGGGGTGGGCTACGAGCAGTACTTC. Protein: CASSHPSGVGYEQYF.

The V gene is TRBV5-1, the J gene TRBJ1-1; no clear D. V lost 0 bases and J 1 base, leaving 10 bases between the germline ends. Germline V gene lookup returns CDR1 SGHRS and CDR2 YFSETQ. The CDR3 spans 15 residues. CDR3 DNA: TGCGCCAGCAGCTTGGCCCCGGGGTCGAACACTGAAGCTTTCTTT. Amino acid sequence: CASSLAPGSNTEAFF.

Comments on this clone: The junction shows a germline mismatch at one end, possibly a read error. The genes are TRBV6-1 and TRBJ2-4; D may be TRBD2 (6 bases). Germline CDR1 MNHNS, CDR2 SASEGT. CDR3 length: 14 residues. This chain's CDR3 is CASSESLWGLLGDF. CDR3 nucleotide sequence: TGTGCCAGCAGTGAAAGTTTATGGGGACTTCTCGGGGACTTC.

The chain joins TRBV6-6 to TRBJ2-1; possible D gene TRBD2, 6 bases. The CDR3 consists of 14 residues. Germline V gives CDR1 MNHNY, CDR2 SVGAGI (reference sequence). The CDR3 is CGARRGSSYNEQFF. For the CDR3, the DNA is TGTGGTGCCCGGCGGGGAAGCTCCTACAATGAGCAGTTCTTC.

This clone was seen a handful of times. The V call is TRBV7-2, the J call TRBJ1-2, with D perhaps TRBD1 (5 bases). In germline, CDR1 is SGHTA, CDR2 FQGNSA. The CDR3 is made up of 13 amino acids. V was shortened by 1 base and J by 10 bases, with 13 bases between the two germline ends. CDR3 nucleotides: TGTGCCAGCAGCTTAGAAAGGCAGGGTCACTACACCTTC. Encoded protein: CASSLERQGHYTF.

The chain joins TRBV9 to TRBJ1-2; D ambiguous. Germline values: CDR1 SGDLS, CDR2 YYNGEE. The V end lost 0 bases, the J end lost 7 bases, and 13 bases lay between the germline ends. The CDR3 extends over 14 amino acids. The CDR3 region is CASSVEGRLFGYTF. CDR3 coding DNA: TGTGCCAGCAGCGTAGAGGGCCGGCTATTTGGCTACACCTTC.

V usage is TRBV7-9 and J usage is TRBJ1-4; unclear D gene. Germline-derived CDR1 and CDR2 are SEHNR and FQNEAQ (reference sequence). The CDR3 is 12 amino acids. V dropped 1 base and J dropped 6 bases, with 3 bases sitting between them. The CDR3 region is CASSLEDEKLFF. DNA of the CDR3: TGTGCCAGCAGCTTAGAGGATGAAAAACTGTTTTTT.

The chain uses TRBV11-1 and TRBJ2-7; either TRBD1 or TRBD2 may supply D (5 bases each). There are 14 residues in the CDR3. Germline assignment: CDR1 SGHAT and CDR2 FQDESV (reference sequence). Trimming removed 1 base from V and 2 bases from J, with 9 bases in between. The CDR3 loop is CASSLGGPAYEQYF. The CDR3 DNA reads TGTGCCAGCAGCTTAGGGGGACCAGCCTACGAGCAGTACTTC.

The V gene is TRBV9, the J gene TRBJ2-3; 7 bases agree with TRBD1. This CDR3 has 13 amino acids. Germline V gene lookup returns CDR1 SGDLS and CDR2 YYNGEE. The V gene end was trimmed by 8 bases and the J gene end by 2 bases; junction bases not matched to a gene: 5. CDR3 DNA: TGTGCCAGTGGGGACAGATTCACAGATACGCAGTATTTT. Its translation: CASGDRFTDTQYF. The full variable domain, with the rest looked up from reference TRBV9 and TRBJ2-3, is DSGVTQTPKHLITATGQRVTLRCSPRSGDLSVYWYQQSLDQGLQFLIQYYNGEERAKGNILERFSAQQFPDLHSELNLSSLELGDSALYFCASGDRFTDTQYFGPGTRLTVL.

The table lists this clone with a count of one. This chain connects TRBV9 to TRBJ1-4; 9 bases are shared with TRBD1. CDR1 is SGDLS, CDR2 YYNGEE, per germline. Losses at the gene ends were 3 bases for V and 4 bases for J; bases not matched to a gene: 4. This CDR3 has 15 amino acids. CDR3 residues: CASSGRTGVNEKLFF. CDR3 nucleotides: TGTGCCAGCAGCGGTAGGACAGGGGTTAATGAAAAACTGTTTTTT.

This clone was detected once. The gene calls are TRBV27 and TRBJ1-5; the D gene is possibly TRBD1 (6 bases). V dropped 6 bases and J dropped 3 bases, with 18 bases sitting between them. The CDR3 spans 16 residues. Germline V gives CDR1 MNHEY, CDR2 SMNVEV (reference sequence). The CDR3 coding sequence is TGTGCCAGCAGAATGCAGGGTACAGGGTCCAATCAGCCCCAGCATTTT. Translated: CASRMQGTGSNQPQHF.

The V gene is TRBV7-2, the J gene TRBJ2-1; D call uncertain. CDR3 length equals 11 residues. CDR1 is SGHTA, CDR2 FQGNSA, per germline. With 1 base removed from V and 9 bases from J, the gap between germline ends came to 4 bases. The CDR3 DNA reads as TGTGCCAGCAGCTTAGGTGGTGAGCAGTTCTTC. It is translated as CASSLGGEQFF.

This chain uses TRBV30 with TRBJ1-6; a weak D match, TRBD1 (5 bases). The CDR3 spans 15 residues. Trimming stripped 0 bases from V and 4 bases from J, with 10 bases between. Germline V gene sequence: CDR1 GTSNPN, CDR2 SVGIG (reference sequence). CDR3 protein: CAWSVQGSYNSPLHF. CDR3 nucleotide sequence: TGTGCCTGGAGTGTTCAGGGCTCTTATAATTCACCCCTCCACTTT. Variable domain in full (rest from reference TRBV30 and TRBJ1-6): SQTIHQWPATLVQPVGSPLSLECTVEGTSNPNLYWYRQAAGRGLQLLFYSVGIGQISSEVPQNLSASRPQDRQFILSSKKLLLSDSGFYLCAWSVQGSYNSPLHFGNGTRLTVT.

The chain uses TRBV4-2 and TRBJ2-5; tentatively, D is TRBD1 or TRBD2 (6 bases each). CDR3 length equals 14 residues. Germline CDR1 and CDR2: LGHNA and YNFKEQ. The V gene lost 8 bases and the J gene lost 1 base, with 14 bases spanning the gap. DNA for the CDR3: TGTGCCAGCCGGCGGGACACAACCCAAGAGACCCAGTACTTC. Translation gives CASRRDTTQETQYF.

The chain uses TRBV5-8 and TRBJ1-2, with TRBD1 matching over 8 bases. The CDR3 runs 14 residues. V shed 4 bases, J shed 2 bases, and the junction held 4 bases outside the gene matches. In germline, CDR1 is SGHTS, CDR2 YDEGEE. CDR3 sequence: CASSRQGLNYGYTF. The CDR3 nucleotides are TGTGCCAGCAGCAGACAGGGGTTAAACTATGGCTACACCTTC. The whole variable domain, filled in from reference TRBV5-8 and TRBJ1-2, reads EAGVTQSPTHLIKTRGQQATLRCSPISGHTSVYWYQQALGLGLQFLLWYDEGEERNRGNFPPRFSGRQFPNYSSELNVNALELEDSALYLCASSRQGLNYGYTFGSGTRLTVV.